In this sample, the clone carrying this T cell receptor (beta chain) turned up once. Russia was home to the donors, healthy Caucasian individuals aged about 6 to 100. Per sample, a minimum of 6.5 million PBMCs were isolated. The data were obtained in a study of blood T cells in healthy people across ages. Then a second PCR, running roughly 7 to 12 cycles, was carried out with a sample-barcoded 5' primer and a J-beta primer mix. Each cDNA molecule was tagged by a template-switch adaptor with 12 random nucleotides. Each CDR3 protein gets one entry after TCRdb re-called the 5' RACE reads with MiXCR. The table lists roughly 860,000 distinct CDR3 sequences, less than 80% of them singletons. Per germline, CDR1 SGHRS and CDR2 YFSETQ. Trimming shortened V by 4 bases and J by 4 bases, and 23 bases separated the two germline ends. The length of the CDR3 is 17 residues.

The chain is built from TRBV5-1 and TRBJ2-5, with D uncertain. This sequence originates from a man aged 25-45 years in good health. The specimen was blood. CDR3 sequence: CASSEAVVGPVSETQYF. The CDR3 region has the DNA TGCGCCAGCAGCGAGGCGGTGGTAGGGCCCGTGTCAGAGACCCAGTACTTC.